This T cell receptor beta chain was sequenced for a study of lymphopenia after photon versus proton radiotherapy. Findings and caveats of the study: Photon-treated patients lost naive T cells and TCR diversity; proton-treated stayed stable. Oligoclonal CD8+ Temra expansion after nadir drove photon patients' diversity drop. Only patients who died were analyzed for survival; proton advantage is unproven. Post-nadir TCR diversity decline inversely tracked overall survival among those who died.

Profiled with immunoSEQ multiplex PCR; TCRdb holds only in-frame clones, not every one. The repertoire holds some 55,000 clones, 70% to 90% seen once, with approximately 2.2% in the top ten. To note about this clone: What it binds is not known. This sample also contains other DNA sequences that code for the same CDR3.

V lost 2 bases, J lost 1 base, and 6 bases lay in between. From germline, CDR1 is MNHEY and CDR2 SVGAGI. This CDR3 region has 14 residues. Sequenced material: peripheral blood, taken from a patient treated with photon-based radiotherapy. This receptor was obtained from a middle-aged man with gastric cancer. This chain connects TRBV6-5 to TRBJ1-5; the D is unclear. CDR3 amino acids: CASSYDPSNQPQHF. In nucleotides, the CDR3 is TGTGCCAGCAGTTACGACCCGAGCAATCAGCCCCAGCATTTT.